The source of this T cell receptor (beta chain) is a study of human T cells and chemical hapten exposure. Whole-study context: Patients' scalps got diphenylcyclopropenone weekly throughout the approximately 25-week study. Epicutaneous patch tests delivered 0.01% DPC to the upper back, with evaluation at 6 days.

The time point is: pre-sensitization, week 0. The sample's treatment: therapeutic diphenylcyclopropenone sensitization with weekly scalp DPC. The authors extracted total RNA from unfractionated whole blood. As to this clonotype: What it binds is unknown.

Each CDR3 protein gets one entry after TCRdb re-called the RACE reads with MiXCR. The sample carries 180,000 or so distinct CDR3 sequences, roughly 30% recorded once. Study results and caveats: TCRs exceeding a frequency of 1 in 1000 stayed unchanged under DPC sensitization.

The V gene lost 0 bases and the J gene lost 2 bases, with 5 bases spanning the gap. Germline V gene sequence: CDR1 SGHRS, CDR2 YFSETQ. CDR3 length equals 14 residues. The sequence was obtained from a woman in her thirties with alopecia areata. Some clones in this sample may be carry-over from other donors' samples. The specimen comprised whole blood, sampled in connection with sensitization to the hapten diphenylcyclopropenone (DPC). J is TRBJ2-2 and V is TRBV5-1; no reliable D call. The DNA of the CDR3 is TGCGCCAGCAGCTTGGAACCTAACACCGGGGAGCTGTTTTTT. Protein sequence: CASSLEPNTGELFF. Supplemented by reference TRBV5-1 and TRBJ2-2, the full variable domain reads KAGVTQTPRYLIKTRGQQVTLSCSPISGHRSVSWYQQTPGQGLQFLFEYFSETQRNKGNFPGRFSGRQFSNSRSEMNVSTLELGDSALYLCASSLEPNTGELFFGEGSRLTVL.